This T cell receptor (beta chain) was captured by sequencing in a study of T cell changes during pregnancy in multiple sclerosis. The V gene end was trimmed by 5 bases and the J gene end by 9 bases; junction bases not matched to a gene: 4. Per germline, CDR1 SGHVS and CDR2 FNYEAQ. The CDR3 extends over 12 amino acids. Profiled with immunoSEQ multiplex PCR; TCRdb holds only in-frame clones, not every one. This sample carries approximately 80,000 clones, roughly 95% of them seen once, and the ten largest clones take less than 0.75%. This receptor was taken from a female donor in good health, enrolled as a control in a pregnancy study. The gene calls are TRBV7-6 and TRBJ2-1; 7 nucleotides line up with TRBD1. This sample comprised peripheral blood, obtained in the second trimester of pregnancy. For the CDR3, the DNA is TGTGCCAGCAGCCCGACAGGGACTGAGCAGTTCTTC. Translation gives CASSPTGTEQFF.